Listed below are T cell receptor beta chains from one sample, sequenced in a study of blood T cells in healthy people across ages. Via MiXCR, TCRdb re-called the 5' RACE reads, giving one row per CDR3 protein. The data contain approximately 770,000 distinct CDR3 sequences, nearly 60% of them singletons. Specimen: blood. The receptor set was obtained from a man younger than 45 in good health. Each CDR3 is given with its conserved first and last residue. The order of the fields is V gene, CDR3 protein.

>TRBV20-1
CSARKGGATDTQYF
>TRBV12-3/TRBV12-4
CASSTETSKVREQFF
>TRBV7-9
CASSASGSWEQYF
>TRBV4-3
CASSQGAGPFYEQYF
>TRBV7-2
CASSSLGTGNPYEQYF
>TRBV12-5
CASGPAGVEQYF
>TRBV23-1
CASKVGEEYEQYF
>TRBV5-1
CASSSGVNYEQYF
>TRBV29-1
CSGRTGMGTGEAFF
>TRBV20-1
CSVIGPHDTEAFF
>TRBV21-1
CASSKWGEGDTQYF
>TRBV6-5
CAAAETGTGTEAFF
>TRBV15
CATSRDMADTQYF
>TRBV20-1
CSARVRTGAVYGYTF
>TRBV6-2/TRBV6-3
CASSYGLAGLGSYNEQFF
>TRBV12-3/TRBV12-4
CASSTLAGGPSEQFF
>TRBV29-1
CSVKEGTGSNEQYF
>TRBV5-1
CASSLLAAGNSYEQYF
>TRBV5-6
CASNAYTDTQYF
>TRBV20-1
CSASTSGGNYEQYF
>TRBV4-2
CAVQTQYF
>TRBV20-1
CSARVLRLAVYEQYF
>TRBV20-1
CSATPQRNTYNEQYF
>TRBV9
CASSVALASGRFSYNEQYF
>TRBV7-8
CASSLLAGGSTDTQYF
>TRBV3-1
CASSQLSGRETQYF
>TRBV4-1
CASSRPMNSYEQYF
>TRBV10-3
CAISDTPLSTDTQYF
>TRBV7-3
CASSDGAAEQFF
>TRBV28
CASSSLRVRVSSYNEQFF
>TRBV3-1
CASSQVVPNEQFF
>TRBV10-3
CAIRGHGLLPKLSYEQYF
>TRBV12-3/TRBV12-4
CASSLGGAGPFRTEAFF
>TRBV6-5
CASCAGASLSYEQYF
>TRBV30
CAWSLEVSDHEQYF
>TRBV3-1
CASSHWGNHEQFF
>TRBV7-9
CASSHDSFGETQYF
>TRBV5-1
CASGMSGRIGFQETQYF
>TRBV10-3
CAISSHPRALTDTQYF
>TRBV27
CASSPGQGLGVTYNEQFF
>TRBV7-9
CAPQGAGNEQYF
>TRBV6-5
CASSPPVGREGETQYF
>TRBV3-1
CASSLPGQGYNEQFF
>TRBV29-1
CSVEGLDGANEQYF
>TRBV20-1
CSASPTSGSSDTQYF
>TRBV4-2
CASSAQRERSRVYTGELFF
>TRBV7-2
CASSQRQGGASYGYTF
>TRBV29-1
CSVEDRGAGGANYGYTF